The rows below give T cell receptor beta chains drawn from one sample of a study of CD8+ T cells in alopecia areata. The repertoire was sequenced with immunoSEQ multiplex PCR; TCRdb's copy has only in-frame clones and lacks some. The table shows about 98,000 clones, with 35% to 45% occurring only once. Material: CD4+ T cells sorted from blood. These receptors came from a human donor with alopecia areata. The CDR3 runs from the conserved cysteine through the conserved F or W. The D gene is left open where the match is weak. Where a row states a size, it is once, few, many or the class of an expanded clone; other rows omit it.

CDR3aa,CDR3nt,d_gene,abundance,len,v_gene,j_gene
CASSTRDGYTF,TGTGCCAGCAGCACGAGGGATGGCTACACCTTC,-,-,11,TRBV5-6,TRBJ1-2
CASSPRSGRGTGELFF,TGTGCCAGCTCACCAAGGAGCGGGAGAGGCACCGGGGAGCTGTTTTTT,TRBD2,many,16,TRBV18,TRBJ2-2
CASSIGLAGGYNEQFF,TGCGCCAGCAGCATTGGACTAGCGGGGGGCTACAATGAGCAGTTCTTC,TRBD2,few,16,TRBV5-1,TRBJ2-1
CAWSVRTGFYEQYF,TGTGCCTGGAGTGTAAGGACGGGCTTCTACGAGCAGTACTTC,-,-,14,TRBV30,TRBJ2-7
CASSYSRTGATYEQYF,TGTGCCAGCAGTTACTCGAGAACAGGGGCTACCTACGAGCAGTACTTC,TRBD1,-,16,TRBV6-5,TRBJ2-7
CSVTLGPSDYGYTF,TGCAGCGTTACCCTGGGCCCTTCCGACTATGGCTACACCTTC,-,-,14,TRBV29-1,TRBJ1-2
CASSLRAGGPLDEQFF,TGTGCCAGCAGCTTACGAGCGGGAGGGCCTTTGGATGAGCAGTTCTTC,TRBD2,few,16,TRBV7-9,TRBJ2-1
CASGPETETQYF,TGTGCCAGCGGACCAGAAACAGAGACCCAGTACTTC,-,-,12,TRBV2,TRBJ2-5
CASSDNTQYF,TGTGCCAGCAGTGACAATACGCAGTATTTT,-,few,10,TRBV2,TRBJ2-3
CSVVLAPGAKNIQYF,TGCAGCGTTGTGTTGGCCCCGGGGGCCAAAAACATTCAGTACTTC,-,-,15,TRBV29-1,TRBJ2-4
CASRPGTGLKTQYF,TGTGCCAGCAGACCTGGGACAGGGTTGAAGACCCAGTACTTC,TRBD1,-,14,TRBV7-2,TRBJ2-5
CSVEGTATDTQYF,TGCAGCGTTGAAGGGACAGCCACAGATACGCAGTATTTT,-,-,13,TRBV29-1,TRBJ2-3
CSVEDGTTYEQYF,TGCAGCGTTGAAGACGGGACCACCTACGAGCAGTACTTC,-,few,13,TRBV29-1,TRBJ2-7
CSVAQGATIQFF,TGCAGCGTCGCACAGGGCGCGACCATCCAGTTCTTC,-,-,12,TRBV29-1,TRBJ2-1
CASSQGVVTGELFF,TGCGCCAGCAGCCAAGGTGTGGTCACCGGGGAGCTGTTTTTT,-,-,14,TRBV4-1,TRBJ2-2
CASSIPAGSYEQYF,TGTGCCAGCAGCATTCCAGCGGGCTCCTACGAGCAGTACTTC,-,-,14,TRBV28,TRBJ2-7
CASSLSIPSGVYNEQFF,TGCGCCAGCAGCCTCTCTATCCCTAGCGGGGTCTACAATGAGCAGTTCTTC,TRBD2,-,17,TRBV5-1,TRBJ2-1